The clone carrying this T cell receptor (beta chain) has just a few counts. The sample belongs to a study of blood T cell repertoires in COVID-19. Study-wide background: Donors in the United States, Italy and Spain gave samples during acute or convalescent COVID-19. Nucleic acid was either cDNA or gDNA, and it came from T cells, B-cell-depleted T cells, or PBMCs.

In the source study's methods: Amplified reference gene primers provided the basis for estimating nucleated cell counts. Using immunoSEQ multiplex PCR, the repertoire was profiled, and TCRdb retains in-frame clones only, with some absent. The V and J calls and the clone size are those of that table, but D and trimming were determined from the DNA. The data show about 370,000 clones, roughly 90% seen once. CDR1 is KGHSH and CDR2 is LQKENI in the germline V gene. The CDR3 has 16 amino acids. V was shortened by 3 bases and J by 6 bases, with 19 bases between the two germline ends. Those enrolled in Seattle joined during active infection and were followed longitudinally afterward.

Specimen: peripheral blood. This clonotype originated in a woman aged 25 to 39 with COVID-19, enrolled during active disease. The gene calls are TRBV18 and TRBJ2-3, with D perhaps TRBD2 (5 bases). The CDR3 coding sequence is TGTGCCAGCTCACCTTTCACTAGTGGTGGGTCCGATACGCAGTATTTT. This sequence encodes CASSPFTSGGSDTQYF.